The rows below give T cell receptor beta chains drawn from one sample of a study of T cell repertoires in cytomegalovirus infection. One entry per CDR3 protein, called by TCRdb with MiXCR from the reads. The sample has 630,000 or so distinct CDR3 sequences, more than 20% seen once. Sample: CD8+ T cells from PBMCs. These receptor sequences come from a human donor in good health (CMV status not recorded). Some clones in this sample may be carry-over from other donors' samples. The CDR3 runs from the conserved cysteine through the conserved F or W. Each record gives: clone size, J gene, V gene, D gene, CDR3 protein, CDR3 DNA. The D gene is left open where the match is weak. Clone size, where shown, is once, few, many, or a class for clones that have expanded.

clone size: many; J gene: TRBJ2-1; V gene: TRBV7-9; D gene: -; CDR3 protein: CASSPVEPEQFF; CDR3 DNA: TGTGCCAGCAGCCCCGTTGAGCCTGAGCAGTTCTTC
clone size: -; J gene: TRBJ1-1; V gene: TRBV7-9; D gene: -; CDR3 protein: CGSSPPYSLVNTEAFF; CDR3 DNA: TGTGGCAGCAGCCCCCCCTACAGCCTTGTGAACACTGAAGCTTTCTTT
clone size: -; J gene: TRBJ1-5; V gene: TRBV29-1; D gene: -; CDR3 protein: CSVESYDQPQHF; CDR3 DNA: TGCAGCGTTGAGTCGTATGATCAGCCCCAGCATTTT
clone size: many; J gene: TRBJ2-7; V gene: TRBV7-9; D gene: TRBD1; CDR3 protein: CASSQTGESYEQYF; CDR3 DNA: TGTGCCAGCAGCCAGACAGGGGAGAGCTACGAGCAGTACTTC
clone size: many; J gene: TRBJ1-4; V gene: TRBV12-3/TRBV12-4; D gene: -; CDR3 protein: CASSFLRAGQTDNEKLFF; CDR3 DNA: TGTGCCAGCAGTTTCCTCAGAGCCGGACAGACCGATAATGAAAAACTGTTTTTT
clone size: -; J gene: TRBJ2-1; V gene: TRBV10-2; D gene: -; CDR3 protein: CASRDAGSYTEQFF; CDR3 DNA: TGCGCCAGCAGGGACGCTGGCTCCTACACTGAGCAGTTCTTC
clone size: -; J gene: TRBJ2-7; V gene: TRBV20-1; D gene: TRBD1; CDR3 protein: CSAPGQGASYEQYF; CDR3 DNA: TGCAGTGCCCCCGGACAGGGGGCATCTTACGAGCAGTACTTC
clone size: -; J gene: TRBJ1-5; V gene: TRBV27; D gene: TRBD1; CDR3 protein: CASGLGQVNQPQHF; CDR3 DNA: TGTGCCAGCGGCTTGGGACAGGTCAATCAGCCCCAGCATTTT
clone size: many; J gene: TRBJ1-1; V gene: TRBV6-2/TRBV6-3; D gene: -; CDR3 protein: CASSYGPNTEAFF; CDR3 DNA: TGTGCCAGCAGTTACGGACCGAACACTGAAGCTTTCTTT
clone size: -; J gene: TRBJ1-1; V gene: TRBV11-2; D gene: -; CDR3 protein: CASSLSRTGTEAFF; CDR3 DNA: TGTGCCAGCAGCTTATCTCGAACAGGGACTGAAGCTTTCTTT
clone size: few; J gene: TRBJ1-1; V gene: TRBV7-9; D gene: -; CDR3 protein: CASIEMGRGNTEAFF; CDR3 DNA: TGTGCCAGCATCGAAATGGGACGGGGGAACACTGAAGCTTTCTTT
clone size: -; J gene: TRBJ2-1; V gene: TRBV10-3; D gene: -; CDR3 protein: CAISEEQSTEQFF; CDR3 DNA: TGTGCCATCAGTGAGGAACAGTCAACCGAGCAGTTCTTC
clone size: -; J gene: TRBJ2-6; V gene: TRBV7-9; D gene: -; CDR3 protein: CASSLTGTSGANVLTF; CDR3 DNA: TGTGCCAGCAGTTTGACAGGAACCTCTGGGGCCAACGTCCTGACTTTC
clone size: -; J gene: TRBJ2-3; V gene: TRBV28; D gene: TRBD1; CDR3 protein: CASSTPWPGQGRGDTQYF; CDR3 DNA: TGTGCCAGCAGTACACCATGGCCGGGACAGGGACGAGGAGATACGCAGTATTTT
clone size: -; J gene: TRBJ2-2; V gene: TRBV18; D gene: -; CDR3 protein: CASSPPWAGELFF; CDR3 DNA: TGTGCCAGCTCACCACCCTGGGCCGGGGAGCTGTTTTTT
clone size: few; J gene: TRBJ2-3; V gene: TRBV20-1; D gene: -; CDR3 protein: CSARDRRTMGYTQYF; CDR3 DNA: TGCAGTGCTAGAGATCGCCGGACAATGGGGTATACGCAGTATTTT
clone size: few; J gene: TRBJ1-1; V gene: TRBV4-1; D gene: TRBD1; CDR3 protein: CASSQAGGFGAFF; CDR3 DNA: TGCGCCAGCAGCCAGGCAGGGGGTTTCGGAGCTTTCTTT
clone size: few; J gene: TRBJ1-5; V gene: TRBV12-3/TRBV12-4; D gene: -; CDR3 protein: CASSLVFDQPQHF; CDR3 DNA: TGTGCCAGCAGTTTAGTATTTGATCAGCCCCAGCATTTT
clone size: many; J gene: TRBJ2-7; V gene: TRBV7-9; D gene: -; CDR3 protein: CASRPPARYEQYF; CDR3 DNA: TGTGCCAGCAGACCCCCGGCCCGCTACGAGCAGTACTTC
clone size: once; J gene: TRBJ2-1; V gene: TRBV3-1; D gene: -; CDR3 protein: CASSLRAGAASYNEQFF; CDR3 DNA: TGTGCCAGCAGCCTAAGGGCAGGGGCAGCATCCTACAATGAGCAGTTCTTC
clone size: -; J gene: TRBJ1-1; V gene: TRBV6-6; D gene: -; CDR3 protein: CASRYSQTANTEAFF; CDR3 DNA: TGTGCCAGCCGTTACTCTCAGACAGCGAACACTGAAGCTTTCTTT
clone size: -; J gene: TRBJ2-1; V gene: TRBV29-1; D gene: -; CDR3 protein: CSVEVAAYNEQFF; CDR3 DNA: TGCAGCGTTGAGGTAGCAGCATACAATGAGCAGTTCTTC
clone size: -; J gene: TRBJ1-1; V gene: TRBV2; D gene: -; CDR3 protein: CASTEGENTEAFF; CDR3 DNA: TGTGCCAGCACCGAAGGGGAGAACACTGAAGCTTTCTTT
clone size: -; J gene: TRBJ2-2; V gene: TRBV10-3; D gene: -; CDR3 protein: CAISPLGGTPNTGELFF; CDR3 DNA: TGTGCCATCAGCCCCCTTGGCGGAACACCGAACACCGGGGAGCTGTTTTTT